The next 29 T cell receptor beta chains were all read from a single sample in a study of blood T cell repertoires in COVID-19. Produced via immunoSEQ multiplex PCR; TCRdb's table is partial and in-frame only. The data show around 40,000 clones, with about 87% seen just once and 24% held by the top ten. Specimen: peripheral blood. The receptors stem from a man aged 50-59 years with active or convalescent COVID-19.

This chain links TRBV30 with TRBJ2-7; TRBD2 matches at 12 bases. CDR1 GTSNPN and CDR2 SVGIG come from the germline V gene (reference sequence). V shed 1 base, J shed 7 bases, and the junction held 11 bases outside the gene matches. The CDR3 loop spans 16 amino acids. CDR3 nucleotides: TGTGCCTGGAGTGCCAACGGACTAGCGGGAACTTATGAGCAGTACTTC. It encodes CAWSANGLAGTYEQYF. The variable domain in full, completed from reference TRBV30 and TRBJ2-7, reads SQTIHQWPATLVQPVGSPLSLECTVEGTSNPNLYWYRQAAGRGLQLLFYSVGIGQISSEVPQNLSASRPQDRQFILSSKKLLLSDSGFYLCAWSANGLAGTYEQYFGPGTRLTVT.

V is TRBV7-2 and J is TRBJ2-5, with D possibly matching TRBD1 (5 bases). Trimming cost V 4 bases and J 5 bases, with 14 bases left between them. The germline CDR1 and CDR2 sequences are SGHTA and FQGNSA. The CDR3 is made up of 14 amino acids. The CDR3 bases are TGTGCCAGCAGCTCCAGGGCTAGGGTTGAGACCCAGTACTTC. Protein: CASSSRARVETQYF.

The rearrangement uses TRBV27 and TRBJ2-7; D might be TRBD2 (6 bases). The CDR3 runs 14 residues. Germline CDR1 reads MNHEY; CDR2 reads SMNVEV (reference sequence). With 7 bases removed from V and 9 bases from J, the gap between germline ends came to 22 bases. The CDR3 DNA reads TGTGCCAGCACCCGATCTACCGGGAGCTCTCGGCAGTACTTC. Translation gives CASTRSTGSSRQYF.

The chain combines TRBV19 with TRBJ1-5, with D maybe TRBD1 (6 bases). Trimming removed 1 base at V and 5 bases at J, with 15 bases between. The CDR3 extends over 16 amino acids. Germline V gives CDR1 LNHDA, CDR2 SQIVND (reference sequence). In DNA, the CDR3 is TGTGCCAGTAGTATAGGGACAGTTAAGAGGTATCAGCCCCAGCATTTT. This encodes CASSIGTVKRYQPQHF.

The rearrangement links TRBV19 to TRBJ2-6; no definite D call. CDR3 length equals 14 residues. V lost 5 bases, J lost 0 bases, and 5 bases lay in between. Germline CDR1 is LNHDA and CDR2 is SQIVND (reference sequence). The CDR3 DNA reads TGTGCCAGTAGTTCAATCTCTGGGGCCAACGTCCTGACTTTC. Translated, it gives CASSSISGANVLTF.

This chain uses TRBV19 with TRBJ1-5, with 7 bases fitting TRBD1. CDR1 LNHDA and CDR2 SQIVND come from the germline V gene (reference sequence). CDR3 length equals 15 residues. V dropped 7 bases and J dropped 4; count of bases not matched to a gene: 10. This CDR3 is CASTTGQATNQPQHF. CDR3 in DNA: TGTGCCAGTACCACCGGACAGGCCACTAATCAGCCCCAGCATTTT.

This clone was seen more than once but under ten times. V is TRBV5-1 and J is TRBJ2-7; TRBD2 might be the D (5 bases). The CDR3 is 17 amino acids. Germline assignment: CDR1 SGHRS and CDR2 YFSETQ. Trimming cost V 3 bases and J 0 bases, with 19 bases left between them. The CDR3 is CASSSGEGFTRSYEQYF. The CDR3 DNA reads as TGCGCCAGCAGCTCCGGGGAAGGCTTCACCCGCTCCTACGAGCAGTACTTC.

V and J are TRBV4-1 and TRBJ1-2; possibly TRBD1 for D (6 bases). Trimming removed 0 bases at V and 2 bases at J, with 10 bases between. The CDR3 has 15 amino acids. The germline V gene encodes CDR1 MGHRA and CDR2 YSYEKL. CDR3 residues: CASSQDGGGNYGYTF. The CDR3 coding sequence is TGCGCCAGCAGCCAAGATGGGGGGGGCAACTATGGCTACACCTTC.

In its sample, this clone was seen a few times. This chain uses TRBV4-1 with TRBJ1-1; D not certain. The germline V gene has CDR1 MGHRA and CDR2 YSYEKL. Trimming removed 0 bases at V and 4 bases at J, with 12 bases between. The CDR3 extends over 15 amino acids. The CDR3 protein is CASSQDHRLVTEAFF. CDR3 nucleotides: TGCGCCAGCAGCCAAGATCATCGGTTGGTCACTGAAGCTTTCTTT.

This clone was observed a single time. The rearrangement uses TRBV2 and TRBJ2-7; TRBD1 aligns across 11 bases. The V gene's germline CDR1 is SNHLY and CDR2 FYNNEI. The CDR3 runs to 15 residues. Unmatched junction bases numbered 7, after V lost 7 bases and J lost 2 bases. The CDR3 protein is CASTGDRGAPYEQYF. In nucleotides, the CDR3 is TGTGCCAGCACTGGGGACAGGGGGGCCCCCTACGAGCAGTACTTC.

V gene TRBV28 combines with J gene TRBJ2-2, with no clear D. Trimming shortened V by 6 bases and J by 2 bases, and 7 bases separated the two germline ends. There are 13 residues in the CDR3. Germline V lookup: CDR1 MDHEN, CDR2 SYDVKM. The DNA of the CDR3 is TGTGCCAGCAGGTCTACTAACACCGGGGAGCTGTTTTTT. It is translated as CASRSTNTGELFF.

This chain links TRBV14 with TRBJ1-6; D remains ambiguous. Trimming left V 3 bases short and J 10 bases short, with 13 bases between. The CDR3 runs 14 residues. Per germline, CDR1 SGHDN and CDR2 FVKESK. The CDR3 DNA is TGTGCCAGCAGCCACCGGGCCGCGGGATCACCCCTCCACTTT. Its protein product is CASSHRAAGSPLHF.

The chain employs TRBV19 and TRBJ2-7, with TRBD2 matching over 10 bases. The germline V gene encodes CDR1 LNHDA and CDR2 SQIVND (reference sequence). The CDR3 is 15 amino acids. V shed 4 bases, J shed 0 bases, and the junction held 3 bases outside the gene matches. In nucleotides, the CDR3 is TGTGCCAGTAGTAGGGGACTAGCGCCCTCCTACGAGCAGTACGTC. Translation gives CASSRGLAPSYEQYV.

The rearrangement links TRBV9 to TRBJ2-7, with TRBD2 identical over 7 bases. Germline CDR1 reads SGDLS; CDR2 reads YYNGEE. This CDR3 comprises 15 residues. With V trimmed by 0 bases and J by 2 bases, 5 bases remained unmatched. The CDR3 sequence is CASSVDAGATYEQYF. In nucleotides, the CDR3 is TGTGCCAGCAGCGTAGACGCGGGAGCCACCTACGAGCAGTACTTC.

The rearrangement links TRBV5-5 to TRBJ2-3, with TRBD1 as a possible D gene (5 bases). V lost 0 bases to trimming and J lost 4 bases, with 6 bases between them. Germline V gene data show CDR1 as SGHKS and CDR2 as YYEKEE (reference sequence). The length of the CDR3 is 13 residues. CDR3 sequence reads: CASSLEGADTQYF. CDR3 bases: TGTGCCAGCAGCTTGGAAGGGGCAGATACGCAGTATTTT.

The chain combines TRBV24-1 with TRBJ1-4; the match to TRBD1 covers 7 bases. Germline CDR1 reads KGHDR; CDR2 reads SFDVKD. The CDR3 runs 18 residues. V lost 3 bases to trimming and J lost 7 bases; unmatched junction nucleotides: 16. CDR3 in amino acids: CATSDQCRDSVLGEKLFF. The CDR3 region has the DNA TGTGCCACCAGTGATCAATGCCGGGACAGCGTCTTGGGTGAAAAACTGTTTTTT.

The chain employs TRBV4-1 and TRBJ2-3; 7 nucleotides match TRBD2. The V and J ends lost 10 bases and 1 base, in that order; junction bases with no gene match: 5. The germline V gene has CDR1 MGHRA and CDR2 YSYEKL. The CDR3 spans 13 residues. CDR3 protein: CATRGRGTDTQYF. DNA for the CDR3: TGCGCCACCCGGGGGAGGGGCACAGATACGCAGTATTTT.

The J gene is TRBJ1-3, the V gene TRBV4-1; 9 bases agree with TRBD1. CDR3 length: 19 residues. Germline CDR1 reads MGHRA; CDR2 reads YSYEKL. V was pared by 0 bases and J by 0 bases, with 9 bases of the junction left unmatched. The CDR3 spells CASSQDPRTGAVSGNTIYF. The CDR3 DNA is TGCGCCAGCAGCCAAGATCCGAGGACAGGGGCCGTCTCTGGAAACACCATATATTTT.

The chain combines TRBV11-2 with TRBJ2-1; 10 nucleotides line up with TRBD2. Germline values: CDR1 SGHAT, CDR2 FQNNGV. The V and J ends lost 5 bases and 7 bases, in that order; junction bases with no gene match: 8. This CDR3 has 15 amino acids. CDR3 bases: TGTGCCAGCAGCCGCCTAGCGGGAGTTAGGAATGAGCAGTTCTTC. Residues: CASSRLAGVRNEQFF.

This chain connects TRBV7-2 to TRBJ2-2, with 8 bases matching TRBD2. Per germline, CDR1 SGHTA and CDR2 FQGNSA. The trim removed 7 bases at V and 0 bases at J, leaving 4 bases unmatched. The CDR3 sequence is 15 residues long. CDR3 sequence reads: CASKRAGANTGELFF. CDR3 nucleotide sequence: TGTGCCAGCAAAAGAGCGGGGGCGAACACCGGGGAGCTGTTTTTT.

This clone was counted only a few times. The chain joins TRBV19 to TRBJ1-2; D is possibly TRBD1 (5 bases). CDR3 length equals 12 residues. Trimming cost V 5 bases and J 8 bases, with 12 bases left between them. Germline CDR1 reads LNHDA; CDR2 reads SQIVND (reference sequence). The CDR3 DNA reads TGTGCCAGTAGTGAATCCGACAGAGGCTACACCTTC. It is translated as CASSESDRGYTF.

The genes are TRBV6-5 and TRBJ2-2; no reliable D call. Germline lookup yields CDR1 MNHEY and CDR2 SVGAGI. Trimming left V 8 bases short and J 0 bases short, with 10 bases between. The CDR3 is 14 amino acids. Here the CDR3 DNA reads TGTGCCAGCCCTGAGTTTCCGAACACCGGGGAGCTGTTTTTT. It is translated as CASPEFPNTGELFF.

This clone was counted once. CDR3 protein: CASSPHRVADNSGNTIYF. The CDR3 DNA reads TGCGCCAGCAGTCCACACAGGGTCGCCGACAACTCTGGAAACACCATATATTTT. The chain employs TRBV23-1 and TRBJ1-3; perhaps TRBD1 as D (6 bases). TRBV23-1 carries the ORF label, with uncertain function. Trimming pared 4 bases from V and 0 bases from J, leaving 19 bases between. This CDR3 has 18 amino acids.

This clone came up a few times. The chain combines TRBV5-1 with TRBJ1-5; no clear D gene. This CDR3 comprises 13 residues. Per the germline V gene, CDR1 is SGHRS and CDR2 is YFSETQ. Between the trimmed V and J ends, which lost 0 bases and 3 bases, there was a span of 4 bases. CDR3 DNA sequence: TGCGCCAGCAGCTTGGACACCAATCAGCCCCAGCATTTT. Translation: CASSLDTNQPQHF. The whole variable domain, remainder taken from reference TRBV5-1 and TRBJ1-5, is KAGVTQTPRYLIKTRGQQVTLSCSPISGHRSVSWYQQTPGQGLQFLFEYFSETQRNKGNFPGRFSGRQFSNSRSEMNVSTLELGDSALYLCASSLDTNQPQHFGDGTRLSIL.

The rearrangement joins TRBV10-3 to TRBJ2-3, with 11 bases fitting TRBD2. CDR1 ENHRY and CDR2 SYGVKD come from the germline V gene. V gave up 6 bases and J gave up 5 bases; unmatched junction bases: 7. The CDR3 runs to 15 residues. CDR3 protein: CAIRLSGGAGDTQYF. The CDR3 DNA sequence: TGTGCCATCAGACTTAGCGGGGGGGCGGGAGATACGCAGTATTTT.

The V and J genes are TRBV18 and TRBJ1-1; TRBD1 agrees at 10 bases. The CDR3 is made up of 16 amino acids. J gave up 7 bases and V 3 bases, and 11 bases lay outside the gene matches. Germline loops: CDR1 KGHSH, CDR2 LQKENI. CDR3 sequence: CASSPPGTGAILEAFF. DNA for the CDR3: TGTGCCAGCTCACCGCCCGGGACAGGGGCCATCCTTGAAGCTTTCTTT.

V and J are TRBV3-1 (or the pseudogene TRBV3-2) and TRBJ1-2; TRBD1 agrees at 8 bases. CDR3 size: 14 residues. Germline assignment: CDR1 LGHDT and CDR2 YNNKEL (reference sequence). The ends lost 3 bases at V and 6 bases at J; junction bases unmatched: 6. CDR3: CASSHPGGKDGYTF. Written as DNA, the CDR3 is TGTGCCAGCAGCCATCCAGGGGGCAAAGATGGCTACACCTTC.

This clone was observed a single time. V usage is TRBV19 and J usage is TRBJ1-1; 10 nucleotides line up with TRBD1. Trimming cost V 3 bases and J 3 bases; bases outside gene matches: 4. The CDR3 loop spans 15 amino acids. Looked up from germline, CDR1 is LNHDA and CDR2 is SQIVND (reference sequence). The CDR3 region has the DNA TGTGCCAGTAGTATTCTGGGACAGGGGTACACTGAAGCTTTCTTT. It codes for CASSILGQGYTEAFF.

As regards this clone: A read error may account for a junction end that differs from germline. The J gene is TRBJ2-1, the V gene TRBV20-1, with 7 bases lining up with TRBD1. The CDR3 has 10 residues. CDR1 and CDR2 (germline): DFQATT, SNEGSKA (reference sequence). The CDR3 region is CSAPGTVSVF. CDR3 DNA sequence: TGCAGTGCTCCCGGGACAGTCTCGGTCTTC.